Detailed here is one T cell receptor beta chain. These data come from a study of cytomegalovirus exposure and HLA in healthy donors. CDR1 and CDR2 from the germline V gene are SNHLY and FYNNEI. The CDR3 covers 16 residues. V gave up 0 bases and J gave up 7 bases; unmatched junction bases: 8. Some clones are missing from TCRdb's copy, which holds only in-frame ones; the method was immunoSEQ multiplex PCR. The data show about 130,000 clones, around 86% seen once. This chain links TRBV2 with TRBJ2-1, with 8 bases matching TRBD2. The clonotype originates from a woman between 18 and 29 years old in good health and CMV-seronegative. The sample consisted of PBMCs. CDR3 in DNA: TGTGCCAGCAGTGAAGCGCGTAGCGGGGCTCGAAATGAGCAGTTCTTC. Protein product: CASSEARSGARNEQFF.